This entry concerns a single T cell receptor beta chain. This receptor's antigen is unknown. Base-call qualities are not available, and no considerably larger clone is one nucleotide away. The data were obtained in a study of blood T cell repertoires in COVID-19 (dated by TCRdb to about 2020). Looking at the study overall: The collaborator samples originated in the United States, Italy and Spain and spanned the acute and convalescent phases of COVID-19. Samples came from the ongoing ImmuneRACE study (first 160 participants) plus 1,254 subjects from 6 global collaborators. Nearly every sample came with metadata listing a de-identified subject ID, COVID-19 status, age in years and sex. The material from the prospective study consisted of cDNA or gDNA derived from T cells, B-cell-depleted T cells, or PBMCs. A freely available public database, intended as a resource for researchers studying the immune response to SARS-CoV-2, is where the repertoires were released. HLA class I and class II types, where available, came from metadata supplied by the sample provider rather than from assay-based typing. Subjects who had been exposed to COVID-19, were actively infected with it, or had recovered from it provided the deeply sampled blood TCRbeta repertoires that made up the dataset. Results the study describes overall, beyond this receptor: The amount of clinical and demographic metadata varied by source and participant and was provided uncurated.

Whole blood was collected in K2EDTA tubes by collaborating institutions according to the institutions' own protocols. Collaborator samples were shipped for TCRbeta analysis as frozen whole blood, isolated PBMCs, or DNA extracted from either sample type. The immunoSEQ Assay, a bias-controlled multiplex PCR, was used to amplify TCRbeta CDR3 regions from genomic DNA. On the authors' methods: The number of nucleated cells in each sample was estimated by amplification of reference gene primers within the assay. Sequence reads were collapsed and filtered to measure the absolute abundance of every unique TCRbeta CDR3 rearrangement. Productive Simpson clonality was computed per sample as the square root of Simpson's diversity index over productive rearrangements. The clones in this table, taken by TCRdb from immuneACCESS, are in-frame only. Not every clone is retained; where verified, under half of the shortfall comes from an unresolved V gene, and the cause of the rest is unknown. V and J calls and clone size are given by that table; D and trimming were obtained from the DNA. The table for this sample lists around 190,000 clones; more than 80% of them were counted only once. Together, the top ten hold 6% to 8.5% of the sample.

V loses 5 bases, J loses 1 base, and the germline ends lie 11 bases apart. The germline V gene yields SGHTA for CDR1 and FQGNSA for CDR2. CDR3 length: 14 amino acids, cysteine to phenylalanine. The entry retains the CDR3 DNA only, 42 bases that are in frame from base 1. The sequenced material came from peripheral blood. The sequence was collected from a human donor in a cohort sampled during active COVID-19. The receptor chain draws on TRBV7-2 and TRBJ2-5; TRBD1 might be the D gene, on 5 matching bases. For the CDR3, the sequence is CASSQGASQETQYF. Here is the DNA: TGTGCCAGCAGCCAAGGGGCCAGCCAAGAGACCCAGTACTTC.